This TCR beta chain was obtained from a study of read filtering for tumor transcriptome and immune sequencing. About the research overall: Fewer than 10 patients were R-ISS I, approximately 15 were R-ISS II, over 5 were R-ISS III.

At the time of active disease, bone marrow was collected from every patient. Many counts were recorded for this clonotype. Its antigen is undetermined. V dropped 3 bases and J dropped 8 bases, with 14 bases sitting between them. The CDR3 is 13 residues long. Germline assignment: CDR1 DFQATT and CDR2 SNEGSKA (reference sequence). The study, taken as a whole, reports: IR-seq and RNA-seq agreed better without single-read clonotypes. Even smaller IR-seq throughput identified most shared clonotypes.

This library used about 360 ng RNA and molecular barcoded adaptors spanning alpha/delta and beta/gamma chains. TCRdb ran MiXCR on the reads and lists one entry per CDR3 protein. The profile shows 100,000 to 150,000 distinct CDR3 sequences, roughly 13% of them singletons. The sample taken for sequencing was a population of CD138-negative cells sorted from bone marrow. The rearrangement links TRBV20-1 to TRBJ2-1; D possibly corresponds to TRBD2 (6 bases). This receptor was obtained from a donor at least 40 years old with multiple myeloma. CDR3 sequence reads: CSASGEDLHEQFF. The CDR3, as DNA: TGCAGTGCTAGTGGGGAGGACTTACATGAGCAGTTCTTC.